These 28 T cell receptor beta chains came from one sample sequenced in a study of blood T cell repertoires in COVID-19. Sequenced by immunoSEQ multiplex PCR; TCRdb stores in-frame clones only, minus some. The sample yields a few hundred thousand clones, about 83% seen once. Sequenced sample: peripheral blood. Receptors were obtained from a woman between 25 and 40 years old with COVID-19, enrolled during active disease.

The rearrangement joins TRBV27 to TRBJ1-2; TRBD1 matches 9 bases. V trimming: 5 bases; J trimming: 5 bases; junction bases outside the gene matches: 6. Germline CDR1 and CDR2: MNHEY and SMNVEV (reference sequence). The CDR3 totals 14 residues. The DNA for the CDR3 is TGTGCCAGCAGTAGGACAGGGGCAAGGTATGGCTACACCTTC. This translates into CASSRTGARYGYTF.

The CDR3 loop reads CASSPRTGPRETQYF. The CDR3, as DNA: TGCGCCAGCAGCCCACGGACAGGGCCAAGGGAGACCCAGTACTTC. This chain links TRBV4-3 with TRBJ2-5, with 8 bases lining up with TRBD1. This CDR3 has 15 amino acids. In germline, CDR1 is LGHNA, CDR2 YSLEER. J gave up 5 bases and V 4 bases, and 9 bases lay outside the gene matches.

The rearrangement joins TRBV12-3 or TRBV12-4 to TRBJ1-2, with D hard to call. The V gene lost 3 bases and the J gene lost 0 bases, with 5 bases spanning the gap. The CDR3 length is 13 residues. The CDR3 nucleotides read TGTGCCAGCAGTTTCTCAGCTAACTATGGCTACACCTTC. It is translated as CASSFSANYGYTF.

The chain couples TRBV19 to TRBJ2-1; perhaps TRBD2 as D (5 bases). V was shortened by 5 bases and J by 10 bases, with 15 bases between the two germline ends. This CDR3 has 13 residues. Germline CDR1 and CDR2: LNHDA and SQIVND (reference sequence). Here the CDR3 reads CASSLGLPLEQFF. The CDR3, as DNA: TGTGCCAGTAGTCTAGGACTCCCCCTCGAGCAGTTCTTC.

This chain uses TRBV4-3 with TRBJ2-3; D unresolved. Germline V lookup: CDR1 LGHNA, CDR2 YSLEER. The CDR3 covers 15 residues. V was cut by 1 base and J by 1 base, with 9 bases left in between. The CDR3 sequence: CASSQGVYGTDTQYF. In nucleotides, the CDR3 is TGCGCCAGCAGCCAAGGCGTCTATGGCACAGATACGCAGTATTTT.

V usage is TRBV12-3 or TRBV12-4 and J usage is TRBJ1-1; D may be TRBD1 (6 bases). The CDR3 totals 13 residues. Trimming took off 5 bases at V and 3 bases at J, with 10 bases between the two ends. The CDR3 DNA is TGTGCCAGCAGTCCTACAGGGTACACTGAAGCTTTCTTT. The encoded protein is CASSPTGYTEAFF.

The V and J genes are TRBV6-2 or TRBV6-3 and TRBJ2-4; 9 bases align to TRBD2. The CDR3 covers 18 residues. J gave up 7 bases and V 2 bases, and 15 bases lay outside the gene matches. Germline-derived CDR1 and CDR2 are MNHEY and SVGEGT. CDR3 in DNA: TGTGCCAGCAGTTACCTCGGGGGTAGCGGGGGCCTACAGAACATTCAGTACTTC. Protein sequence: CASSYLGGSGGLQNIQYF.

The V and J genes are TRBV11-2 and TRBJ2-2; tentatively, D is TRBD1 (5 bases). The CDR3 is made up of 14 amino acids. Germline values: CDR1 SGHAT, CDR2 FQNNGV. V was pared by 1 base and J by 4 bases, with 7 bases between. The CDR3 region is CASSLVGRTGELFF. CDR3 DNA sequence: TGTGCCAGCAGCTTAGTGGGGCGCACCGGGGAGCTGTTTTTT.

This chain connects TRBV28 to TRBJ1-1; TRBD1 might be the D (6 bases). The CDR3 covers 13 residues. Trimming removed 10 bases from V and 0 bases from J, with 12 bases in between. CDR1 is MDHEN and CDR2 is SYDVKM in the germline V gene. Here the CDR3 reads CAIGGPMNTEAFF. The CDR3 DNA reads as TGTGCCATCGGGGGGCCCATGAACACTGAAGCTTTCTTT.

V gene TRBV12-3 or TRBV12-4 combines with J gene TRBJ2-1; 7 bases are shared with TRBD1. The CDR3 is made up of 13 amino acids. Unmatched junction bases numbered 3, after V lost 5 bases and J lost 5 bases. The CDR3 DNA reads TGTGCCAGCAGTGCTACAGGGGACAATGAGCAGTTCTTC. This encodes CASSATGDNEQFF.

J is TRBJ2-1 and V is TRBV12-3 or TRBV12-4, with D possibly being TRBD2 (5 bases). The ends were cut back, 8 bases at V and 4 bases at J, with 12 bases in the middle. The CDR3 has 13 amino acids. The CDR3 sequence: CASADEGYNEQFF. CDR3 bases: TGTGCCAGCGCCGACGAGGGTTACAATGAGCAGTTCTTC.

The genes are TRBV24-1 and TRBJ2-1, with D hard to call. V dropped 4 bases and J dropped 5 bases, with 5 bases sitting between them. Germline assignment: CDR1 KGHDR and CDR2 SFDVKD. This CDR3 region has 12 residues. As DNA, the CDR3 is TGTGCCACCAGTGACCACAACAATGAGCAGTTCTTC. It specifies CATSDHNNEQFF.

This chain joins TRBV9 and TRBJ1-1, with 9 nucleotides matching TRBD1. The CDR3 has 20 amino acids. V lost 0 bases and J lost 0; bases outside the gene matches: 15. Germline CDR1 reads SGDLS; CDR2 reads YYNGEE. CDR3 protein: CASSVVSGGTGILMNTEAFF. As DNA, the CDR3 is TGTGCCAGCAGCGTAGTGTCGGGGGGGACAGGGATTCTTATGAACACTGAAGCTTTCTTT.

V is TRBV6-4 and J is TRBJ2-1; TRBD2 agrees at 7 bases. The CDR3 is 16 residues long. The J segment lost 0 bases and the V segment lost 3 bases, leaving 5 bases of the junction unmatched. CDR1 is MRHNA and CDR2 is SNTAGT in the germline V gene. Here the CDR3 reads CASSDMGGSSYNEQFF. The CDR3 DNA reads TGTGCCAGCAGTGATATGGGCGGGAGCTCCTACAATGAGCAGTTCTTC.

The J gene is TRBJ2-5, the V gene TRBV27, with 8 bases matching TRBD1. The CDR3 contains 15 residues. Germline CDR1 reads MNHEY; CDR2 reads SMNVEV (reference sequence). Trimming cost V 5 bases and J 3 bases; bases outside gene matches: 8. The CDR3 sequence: CASSLDRGTEETQYF. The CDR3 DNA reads TGTGCCAGCAGTCTTGACAGGGGTACGGAAGAGACCCAGTACTTC.

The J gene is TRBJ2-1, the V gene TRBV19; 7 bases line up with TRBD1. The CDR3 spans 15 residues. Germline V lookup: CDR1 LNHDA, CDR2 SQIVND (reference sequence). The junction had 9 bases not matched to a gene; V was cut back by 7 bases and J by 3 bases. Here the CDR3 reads CASTRATGIYNEQFF. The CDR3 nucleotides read TGTGCCAGTACCCGGGCGACAGGGATCTACAATGAGCAGTTCTTC.

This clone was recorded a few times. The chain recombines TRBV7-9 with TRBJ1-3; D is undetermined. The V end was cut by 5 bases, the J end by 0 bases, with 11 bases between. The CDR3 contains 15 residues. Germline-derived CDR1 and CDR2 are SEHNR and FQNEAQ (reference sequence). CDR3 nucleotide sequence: TGTGCCAGCAGCCGTCACCTACTCTCTGGAAACACCATATATTTT. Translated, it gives CASSRHLLSGNTIYF.

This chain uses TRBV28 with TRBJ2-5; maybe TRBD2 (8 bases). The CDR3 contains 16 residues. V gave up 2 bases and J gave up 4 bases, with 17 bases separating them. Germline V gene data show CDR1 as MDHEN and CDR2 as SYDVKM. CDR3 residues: CASSLAGGGGGETQYF. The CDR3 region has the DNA TGTGCCAGCAGTTTAGCGGGAGGAGGGGGCGGAGAGACCCAGTACTTC.

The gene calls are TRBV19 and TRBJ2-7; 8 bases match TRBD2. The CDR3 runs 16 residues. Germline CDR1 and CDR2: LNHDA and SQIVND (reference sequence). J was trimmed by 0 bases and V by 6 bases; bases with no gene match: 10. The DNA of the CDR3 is TGTGCCAGTAGCCCAGTCAGCGGGGGAAGCTCCTACGAGCAGTACTTC. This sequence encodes CASSPVSGGSSYEQYF.

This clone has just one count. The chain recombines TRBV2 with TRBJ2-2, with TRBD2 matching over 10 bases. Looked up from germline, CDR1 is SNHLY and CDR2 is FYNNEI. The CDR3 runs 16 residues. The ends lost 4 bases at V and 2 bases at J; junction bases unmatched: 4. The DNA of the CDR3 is TGTGCCAGCAGTGTTGCTAGCGGGGGTAACACCGGGGAGCTGTTTTTT. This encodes CASSVASGGNTGELFF.

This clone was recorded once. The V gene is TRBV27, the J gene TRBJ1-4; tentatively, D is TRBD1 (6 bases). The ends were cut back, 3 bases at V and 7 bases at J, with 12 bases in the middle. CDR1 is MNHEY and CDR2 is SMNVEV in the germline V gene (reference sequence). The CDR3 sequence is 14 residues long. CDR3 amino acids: CASSFQGIGEKLFF. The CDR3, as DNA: TGTGCCAGCAGTTTCCAGGGGATCGGTGAAAAACTGTTTTTT.

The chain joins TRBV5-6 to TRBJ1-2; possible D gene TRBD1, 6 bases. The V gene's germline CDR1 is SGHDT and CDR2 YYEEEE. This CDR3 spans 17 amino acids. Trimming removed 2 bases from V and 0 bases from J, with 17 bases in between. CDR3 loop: CASSFGFQGLANYGYTF. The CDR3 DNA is TGTGCCAGCAGCTTCGGGTTCCAGGGGCTAGCTAACTATGGCTACACCTTC.

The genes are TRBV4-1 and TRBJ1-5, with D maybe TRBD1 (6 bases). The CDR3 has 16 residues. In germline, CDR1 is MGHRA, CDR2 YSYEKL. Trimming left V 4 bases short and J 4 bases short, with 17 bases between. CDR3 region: CASSPTGTLGNQPQHF. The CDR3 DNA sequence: TGCGCCAGCAGCCCAACAGGGACCCTCGGAAATCAGCCCCAGCATTTT.

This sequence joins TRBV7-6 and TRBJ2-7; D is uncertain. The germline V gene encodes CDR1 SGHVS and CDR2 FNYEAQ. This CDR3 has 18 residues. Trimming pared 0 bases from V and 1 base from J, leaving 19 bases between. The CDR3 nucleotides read TGTGCCAGCAGCTTAGCGCGTCCGACGACGAGGATATCCTACGAGCAGTACTTC. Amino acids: CASSLARPTTRISYEQYF.

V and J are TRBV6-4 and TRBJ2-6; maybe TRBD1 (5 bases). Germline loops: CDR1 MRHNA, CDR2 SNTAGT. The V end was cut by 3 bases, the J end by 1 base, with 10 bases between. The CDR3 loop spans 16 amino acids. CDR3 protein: CASSESGASGANVLTF. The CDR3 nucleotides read TGTGCCAGCAGTGAGAGTGGGGCTTCTGGGGCCAACGTCCTGACTTTC.

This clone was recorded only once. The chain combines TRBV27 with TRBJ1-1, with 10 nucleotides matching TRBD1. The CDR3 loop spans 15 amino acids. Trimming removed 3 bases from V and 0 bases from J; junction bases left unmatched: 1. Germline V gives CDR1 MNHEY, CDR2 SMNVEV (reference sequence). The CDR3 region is CASSFGTGVNTEAFF. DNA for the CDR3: TGTGCCAGCAGTTTTGGGACAGGGGTGAACACTGAAGCTTTCTTT.

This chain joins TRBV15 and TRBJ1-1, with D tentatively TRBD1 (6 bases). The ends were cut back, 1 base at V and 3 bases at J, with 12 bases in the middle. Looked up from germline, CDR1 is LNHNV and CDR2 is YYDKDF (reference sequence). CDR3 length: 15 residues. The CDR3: CATSRAGARDTEAFF. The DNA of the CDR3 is TGTGCCACCAGCAGAGCAGGGGCGAGAGACACTGAAGCTTTCTTT.

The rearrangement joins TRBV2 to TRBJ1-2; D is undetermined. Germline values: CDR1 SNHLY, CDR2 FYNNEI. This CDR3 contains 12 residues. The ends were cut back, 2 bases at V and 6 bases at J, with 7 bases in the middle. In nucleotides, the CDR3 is TGTGCCAGCAGTGAAACAGTAAATGGCTACACCTTC. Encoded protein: CASSETVNGYTF.